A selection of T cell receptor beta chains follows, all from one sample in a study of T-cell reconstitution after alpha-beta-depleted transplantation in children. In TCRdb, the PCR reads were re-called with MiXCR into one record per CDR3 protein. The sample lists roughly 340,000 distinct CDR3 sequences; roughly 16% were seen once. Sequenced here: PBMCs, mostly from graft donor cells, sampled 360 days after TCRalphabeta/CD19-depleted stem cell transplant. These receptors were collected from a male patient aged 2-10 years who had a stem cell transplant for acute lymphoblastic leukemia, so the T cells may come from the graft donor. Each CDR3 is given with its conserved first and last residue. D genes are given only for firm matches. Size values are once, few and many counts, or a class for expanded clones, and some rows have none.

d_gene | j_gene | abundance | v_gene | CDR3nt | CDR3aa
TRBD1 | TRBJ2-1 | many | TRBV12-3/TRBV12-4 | TGTGCCAGCAGTCTCAGACAGGGGTCTACCTACAATGAGCAGTTCTTC | CASSLRQGSTYNEQFF
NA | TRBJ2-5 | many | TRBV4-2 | TGTGCCAGCAGCCAAGTGGAGAGAGAGACCCAGTACTTC | CASSQVERETQYF
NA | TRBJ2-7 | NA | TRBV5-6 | TGTGCCAGCAGCTTGGCTACAGGGGGGACTACCTACGAGCAGTACTTC | CASSLATGGTTYEQYF
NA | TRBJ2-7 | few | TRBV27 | TGTGCCAGCAGTTTATCATGGGGGAACGAGCAGTACTTC | CASSLSWGNEQYF
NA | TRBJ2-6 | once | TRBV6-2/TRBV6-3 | TGTGCCAGCAGCAAGAATCCACGGGACATCGCTCCGGGAGGGGCCAACGTCCTGACTTTC | CASSKNPRDIAPGGANVLTF
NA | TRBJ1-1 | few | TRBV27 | TGTGCCAGCAGTACACCAGGGGTTGACCACACTGAAGCTTTCTTT | CASSTPGVDHTEAFF
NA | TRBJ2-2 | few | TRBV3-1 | TGTGCCAGCAGCGCTCAGGGTCTTAACACCGGGGAGCTGTTTTTT | CASSAQGLNTGELFF
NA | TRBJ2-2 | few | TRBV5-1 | TGCGCCAGCAGCTTGGGCCAAGGCAGCTTCACCGGGGAGCTGTTTTTT | CASSLGQGSFTGELFF
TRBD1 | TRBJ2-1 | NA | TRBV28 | TGTGCCAGCAGTTTCTCTGACAGGGATGCGACTTTCTTC | CASSFSDRDATFF
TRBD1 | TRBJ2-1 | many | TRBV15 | TGTGCCACCAGCAGACCTTGGACAGGGATAAGAAACAATGAGCAGTTCTTC | CATSRPWTGIRNNEQFF
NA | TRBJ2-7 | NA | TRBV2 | TGTGTCAGCATCCCGGGCCAGGGCAGGGAGCAGTACTTC | CVSIPGQGREQYF
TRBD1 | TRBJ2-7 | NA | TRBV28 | TGTGCCAGCAGTTACCCCTCGGGACAGCCTGGCTACGAGCAGTACTTC | CASSYPSGQPGYEQYF
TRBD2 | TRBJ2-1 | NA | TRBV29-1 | TGCAGCGTTGAATCCTGGACTAGCGGGACGAATGAGCAGTTCTTC | CSVESWTSGTNEQFF
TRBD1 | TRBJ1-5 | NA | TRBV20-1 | TGCAGTGCTACAGGGGGTGGTAGCAATCAGCCCCAGCATTTT | CSATGGGSNQPQHF
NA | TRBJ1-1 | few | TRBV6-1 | TGTGCCAGCAGAGCGACGGTGGGAGGAACTGAAGCTTTCTTT | CASRATVGGTEAFF
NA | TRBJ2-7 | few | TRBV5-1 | TGCGCCAGCAGCATTGGACATTCCTACGAGCAGTACTTC | CASSIGHSYEQYF
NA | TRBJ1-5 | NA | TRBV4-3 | TGCGCCAGCAGCCAAGAGGGATATAGCAATCAGCCCCAGCATTTT | CASSQEGYSNQPQHF
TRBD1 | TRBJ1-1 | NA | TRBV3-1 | TGTGCCAGCAGCCAAGATCAGGGGGGAGGCACTGAAGCTTTCTTT | CASSQDQGGGTEAFF
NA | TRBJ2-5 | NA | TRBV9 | TGTGCCAGCAGCGTAGCGGGGTCCTGGTCTGGACAAGAGACCCAGTACTTC | CASSVAGSWSGQETQYF
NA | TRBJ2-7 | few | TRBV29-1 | TGCAGCGTCAGGGAGGTCTTGAACTACGAGCAGTACTTC | CSVREVLNYEQYF
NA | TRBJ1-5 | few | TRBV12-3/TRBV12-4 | TGTGCCAGCAGTTTTGGGGGGGATATAATCAGCCCCCAGCATTTT | CASSFGGDIISPQHF
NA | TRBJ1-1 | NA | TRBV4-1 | TGCGCCAGCAGCCCGCCCCCCTCGGGAAGATCCACTGAAGCTTTCTTT | CASSPPPSGRSTEAFF
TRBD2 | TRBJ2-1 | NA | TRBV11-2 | TGTGCCAGCAGCTTAGACGGCGCTCTAGCGGGAGGTATGCAGTTCTTC | CASSLDGALAGGMQFF
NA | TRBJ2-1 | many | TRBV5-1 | TGCGCCAGCTTCGGAGGGCAAAATGAGCAGTTCTTC | CASFGGQNEQFF
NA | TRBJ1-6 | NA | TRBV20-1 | TGCAGTGCTAGTCCTCTGGGGACCTATAATTCACCCCTCCACTTT | CSASPLGTYNSPLHF
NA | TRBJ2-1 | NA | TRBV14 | TGTGCCAGCAGCCTAAGGCCCACCCTGAGCTCCTACAATGAGCAGTTCTTC | CASSLRPTLSSYNEQFF
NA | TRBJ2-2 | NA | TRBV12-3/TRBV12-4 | TGTGCCAGCGAGGAGATGGGGGGATACACCGGGGAGCTGTTTTTT | CASEEMGGYTGELFF
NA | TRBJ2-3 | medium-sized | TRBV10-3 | TGTGCCATCAGTGATTGGAGGGCAGGGTCCACAGATACGCAGTATTTT | CAISDWRAGSTDTQYF
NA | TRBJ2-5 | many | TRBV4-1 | TGCGCCAGCAGCCAAGTTGGTCAGGAGACCCAGTACTTC | CASSQVGQETQYF
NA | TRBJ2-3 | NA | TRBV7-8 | TGTGCCAGCAGCTTATTAACTAGCCGAAATACGCAGTATTTT | CASSLLTSRNTQYF
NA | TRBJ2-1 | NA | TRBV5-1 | TGCGCCAGCGGCCCTGGGAAGCCCTATTACAATGAGCAGTTCTTC | CASGPGKPYYNEQFF
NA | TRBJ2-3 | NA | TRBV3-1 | TGTGCCAGCACCTACCGCGATGGAGCAGATACGCAGTATTTT | CASTYRDGADTQYF
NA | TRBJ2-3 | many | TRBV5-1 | TGCGCCAGCAGCCTTTGGACTAGCACAGATACGCAGTATTTT | CASSLWTSTDTQYF
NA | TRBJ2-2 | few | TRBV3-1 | TGTGCCAGCAGCCCGAGCGGCTCCAAGGCTACCGGGGAGCTGTTTTTT | CASSPSGSKATGELFF
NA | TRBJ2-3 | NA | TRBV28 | TGTGCCAGCAGTTTACCCCCCTCTGAAAAGTCCCCCACAGATACGCAGTATTTT | CASSLPPSEKSPTDTQYF
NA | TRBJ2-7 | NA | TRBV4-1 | TGCGCCAGCAGCCAAGTTCGGAGCTCCTACGAGCAGTACTTC | CASSQVRSSYEQYF
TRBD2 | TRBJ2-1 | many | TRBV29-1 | TGCAGCGGCAAGCGGGGCTCCTACAATGAGCAGTTCTTC | CSGKRGSYNEQFF
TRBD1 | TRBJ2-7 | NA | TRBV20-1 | TGCAGTGTTCGGGGACAGGGAGGGATCGAGCAGTACTTC | CSVRGQGGIEQYF
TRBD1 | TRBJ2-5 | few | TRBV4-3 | TGCGCCAGCAGCCAAGACAGGGGGCGCGGCGAGACCCAGTACTTC | CASSQDRGRGETQYF
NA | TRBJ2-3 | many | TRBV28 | TGTGCCAGCAGTCAAGAAGATACGCAGTATTTT | CASSQEDTQYF
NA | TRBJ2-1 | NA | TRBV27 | TGTGCCAGCCGGGGAGCGGGAAGGGGGCCGCAGTTCTTC | CASRGAGRGPQFF
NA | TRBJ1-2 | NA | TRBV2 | TGTGCCGGACAAATCGAGGGGGGCAACTATGGCTACACCTTC | CAGQIEGGNYGYTF
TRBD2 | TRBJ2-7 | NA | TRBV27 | TGTGCCAGCATGATAAGTGTTGGGCTAGCGGAATACGGTACCTACGAGCAGTACTTC | CASMISVGLAEYGTYEQYF
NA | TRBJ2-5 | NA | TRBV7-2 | TGTGCCAGCAGCCTAGCAGGGACATCCGGGGCGACCCAGTACTTC | CASSLAGTSGATQYF
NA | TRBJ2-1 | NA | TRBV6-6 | TGTGCCAGCAGTTACACTCCAGATGAGCAGTTCTTC | CASSYTPDEQFF
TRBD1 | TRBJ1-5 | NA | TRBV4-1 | TGCGCCAGCAGCCAACGGACAGGGAGCAATCAGCCCCAGCATTTT | CASSQRTGSNQPQHF
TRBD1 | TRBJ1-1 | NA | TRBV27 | TGTGCCAGCAGTTTTTTAGGGGGCCGTGAAGCTTTCTTT | CASSFLGGREAFF
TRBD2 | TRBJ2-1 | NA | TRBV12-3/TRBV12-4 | TGTGCCAGCAGTTTAAATTTGGGCGGGAGAGTCTCCTACAATGAGCAGTTCTTC | CASSLNLGGRVSYNEQFF
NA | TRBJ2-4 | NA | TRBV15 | TGTGCCACCAGCAGAGAAGGGGGAGGGGAATACATTCAGTACTTC | CATSREGGGEYIQYF
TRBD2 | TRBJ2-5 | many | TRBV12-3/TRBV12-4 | TGTGCCAGCAGTCTAGGGAGGGCCCAGTACTTC | CASSLGRAQYF